The T cell receptor (beta chain) under discussion was sequenced for a study of cytomegalovirus exposure and HLA in healthy donors. Study-level background: The study placed approximately 81% of its approximately 400 genotyped donors in the Caucasian-associated ancestry cluster.

PCR amplification relied on 60 Vbeta primers (plus 13 Jbeta primers). TCRdb keeps only in-frame clones here, not all; method: immunoSEQ multiplex PCR. The sample lists 200,000 or so clones; approximately 81% were seen once. The V gene's germline CDR1 is SGHRS and CDR2 YFSETQ. V gave up 3 bases and J gave up 7 bases, with 13 bases separating them. The CDR3 is 13 amino acids. The sample comprised PBMCs. The TCR sequence derives from a boy aged 10-17 years in good health and CMV-seronegative. The V call is TRBV5-1, the J call TRBJ1-2; possibly TRBD1 for D (5 bases). The CDR3 reads CASSSRDSRGYTF. CDR3 sequence (DNA): TGCGCCAGCAGCTCCCGGGACTCCCGTGGCTACACCTTC.